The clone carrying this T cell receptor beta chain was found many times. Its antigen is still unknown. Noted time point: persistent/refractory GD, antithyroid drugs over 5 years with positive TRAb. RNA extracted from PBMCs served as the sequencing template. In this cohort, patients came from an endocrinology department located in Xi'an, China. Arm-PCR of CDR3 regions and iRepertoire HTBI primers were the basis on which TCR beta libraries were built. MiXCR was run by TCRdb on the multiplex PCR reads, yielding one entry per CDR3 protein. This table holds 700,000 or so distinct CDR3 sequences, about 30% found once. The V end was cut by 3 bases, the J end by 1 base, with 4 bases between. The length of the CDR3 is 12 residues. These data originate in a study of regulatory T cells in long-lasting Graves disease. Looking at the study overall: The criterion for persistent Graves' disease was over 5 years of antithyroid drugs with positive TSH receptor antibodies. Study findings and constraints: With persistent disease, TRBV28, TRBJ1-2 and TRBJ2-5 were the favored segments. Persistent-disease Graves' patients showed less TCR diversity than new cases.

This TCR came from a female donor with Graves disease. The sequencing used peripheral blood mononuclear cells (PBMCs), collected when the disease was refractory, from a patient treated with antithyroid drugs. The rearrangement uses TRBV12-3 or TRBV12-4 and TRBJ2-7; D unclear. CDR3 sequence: CASSLKSYEQYF. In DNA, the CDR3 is TGTGCCAGCAGTTTGAAATCCTACGAGCAGTACTTC.